These T cell receptor beta chains were read from a single sample in a study of PD-L1 blockade in urothelial cancer. Assay: immunoSEQ multiplex PCR; the TCRdb copy retains only in-frame clones and omits some. This repertoire shows about 45,000 clones, about 91% found once; its top ten account for almost 4%. Specimen: PBMCs, collected around atezolizumab (anti-PD-L1) treatment. The receptors derive from an elderly man with urothelial cancer. CDR3s leave out the opening cysteine and the closing phenylalanine or tryptophan. The order of the fields is J gene, V gene, CDR3 protein.

J gene: TRBJ2-7
V gene: TRBV9
CDR3 protein: ASSPTGDPAQEQY

J gene: TRBJ2-3
V gene: TRBV9
CDR3 protein: ASSDTVTDTQY

J gene: TRBJ2-7
V gene: TRBV6-6
CDR3 protein: ASSYTSGTHEQY

J gene: TRBJ1-5
V gene: TRBV19
CDR3 protein: ASKPGWNEAQH

J gene: TRBJ1-5
V gene: TRBV19
CDR3 protein: ASSSGSGQPQH

J gene: TRBJ2-3
V gene: TRBV5-1
CDR3 protein: ASSLDPGPGDTQY

J gene: TRBJ2-1
V gene: TRBV11-3
CDR3 protein: ASSQGGPGLAGNEQF

J gene: TRBJ2-5
V gene: TRBV5-1
CDR3 protein: ASSLLMGPVQETQY

J gene: TRBJ2-1
V gene: TRBV5-1
CDR3 protein: ASSSDGVAGEVSNEQF

J gene: TRBJ2-7
V gene: TRBV19
CDR3 protein: ASSSGQGAYEQY

J gene: TRBJ2-7
V gene: TRBV28
CDR3 protein: ASSLRKGVAGEQY

J gene: TRBJ2-7
V gene: TRBV6-1
CDR3 protein: ASLQGAYEQY

J gene: TRBJ1-3
V gene: TRBV28
CDR3 protein: ASSLRAGAVGNTIY

J gene: TRBJ2-5
V gene: TRBV27
CDR3 protein: ASGTGVGSGMETQY

J gene: TRBJ2-2
V gene: TRBV9
CDR3 protein: ASSVTSVTGELF

J gene: TRBJ1-2
V gene: TRBV5-1
CDR3 protein: ASSPGEGLGYGYT

J gene: TRBJ1-2
V gene: TRBV15
CDR3 protein: ATSSEMGGQTGGRGYT

J gene: TRBJ2-1
V gene: TRBV14
CDR3 protein: ASGRDSSYNEQF

J gene: TRBJ1-1
V gene: TRBV19
CDR3 protein: ASSMDRMNTEAF

J gene: TRBJ1-4
V gene: TRBV5-6
CDR3 protein: ASSRTGQGTNEKLF

J gene: TRBJ1-4
V gene: TRBV29-1
CDR3 protein: SVEGTGVKEKLF

J gene: TRBJ2-3
V gene: TRBV7-6
CDR3 protein: ASSSSTQGTDTQY

J gene: TRBJ1-1
V gene: TRBV5-4
CDR3 protein: ASSSLRTGLSGAF

J gene: TRBJ1-1
V gene: TRBV27
CDR3 protein: ASSRVRGSTEAF

J gene: TRBJ1-1
V gene: TRBV19
CDR3 protein: ASSIARGAEAF

J gene: TRBJ1-2
V gene: TRBV19
CDR3 protein: ASRASTNYGYT

J gene: TRBJ2-1
V gene: TRBV11-2
CDR3 protein: ASSPSGRGNRYNEQF

J gene: TRBJ1-1
V gene: TRBV2
CDR3 protein: ASTRTPNTEAF

J gene: TRBJ1-1
V gene: TRBV5-1
CDR3 protein: ASSLRQANTEAF

J gene: TRBJ2-1
V gene: TRBV7-2
CDR3 protein: ASSQNLAGAEGEQF

J gene: TRBJ2-2
V gene: TRBV5-1
CDR3 protein: ASNSGNTGELF

J gene: TRBJ1-2
V gene: TRBV27
CDR3 protein: ASSSVGQSLNYGYT

J gene: TRBJ2-3
V gene: TRBV5-1
CDR3 protein: ASSLEGADTQY

J gene: TRBJ1-5
V gene: TRBV19
CDR3 protein: ASSTSGGSNQPQH

J gene: TRBJ2-3
V gene: TRBV2
CDR3 protein: ASRGDRGADTQY

J gene: TRBJ2-7
V gene: TRBV19
CDR3 protein: ASSIGGGAVGGEQY

J gene: TRBJ1-3
V gene: TRBV5-5
CDR3 protein: ASSPVVSNLYSGNTIY

J gene: TRBJ2-7
V gene: TRBV7-2
CDR3 protein: ASSPQGYYEQY

J gene: TRBJ2-7
V gene: TRBV7-2
CDR3 protein: ASSLISRASGRSSYEQY

J gene: TRBJ1-2
V gene: TRBV30
CDR3 protein: AWSRTGGNYGYT

J gene: TRBJ2-5
V gene: TRBV9
CDR3 protein: ASSVASGASPGTQY

J gene: TRBJ1-5
V gene: TRBV30
CDR3 protein: AWSGTGNQPQH

J gene: TRBJ1-2
V gene: TRBV7-8
CDR3 protein: ASSLEGQHYGYT

J gene: TRBJ2-7
V gene: TRBV18
CDR3 protein: ASSPQGLSSYEQY

J gene: TRBJ1-1
V gene: TRBV7-8
CDR3 protein: ASSLVVGPWTENTEAF

J gene: TRBJ1-1
V gene: TRBV11-2
CDR3 protein: ASSSRFTEAF

J gene: .
V gene: TRBV6-6
CDR3 protein: ASSFEYEQY

J gene: TRBJ2-2
V gene: TRBV6-1
CDR3 protein: ASSATGLGGELF

J gene: TRBJ2-7
V gene: TRBV19
CDR3 protein: ASSEQGNSYEQY

J gene: TRBJ1-5
V gene: TRBV27
CDR3 protein: ASTRSAGANQPQH

J gene: TRBJ2-3
V gene: TRBV5-4
CDR3 protein: ASSYGTSGVTDTQY

J gene: TRBJ2-7
V gene: TRBV18
CDR3 protein: ASTPLDTMGEQY

J gene: TRBJ2-1
V gene: TRBV6-5
CDR3 protein: ASIRASGGYNEQF